The 23 T cell receptor beta chains in this list originate from one sample, sequenced in a study of breast tumors, draining lymph nodes, adjacent tissues. Axillary draining lymph nodes of breast cancer patients supplied the node samples. TCRdb itself ran the multiplex PCR reads through MiXCR, one entry per CDR3 protein. This sample has under 110,000 distinct CDR3 sequences, with approximately 28% found just once. Sequencing input: axillary lymph node tissue. All receptors come from a female donor with breast cancer. Some clones in this sample may be carry-over from other donors' samples.

This clonotype was seen more than once but under ten times. A single base separates this from a much larger clone, so it may be a read error. V usage is TRBV11-2 and J usage is TRBJ2-3; D possibly uses TRBD1 or TRBD2 (7 bases each). The germline V gene has CDR1 SGHAT and CDR2 FQNNGV. The ends were cut back, 5 bases at V and 4 bases at J, with 16 bases in the middle. The CDR3 runs 15 residues. CDR3 region: CASSPHRGGADTQYF. In DNA form, the CDR3 reads TGTGCCAGCAGCCCCCACAGGGGAGGGGCAGATACGCAGTATTTT.

This clonotype came up many times. The chain combines TRBV3-1 with TRBJ2-5, with 8 bases fitting TRBD2. The V and J ends lost 6 bases and 4 bases, in that order; junction bases with no gene match: 4. The germline V gene has CDR1 LGHDT and CDR2 YNNKEL (reference sequence). The CDR3 runs 13 residues. The CDR3 sequence is CASSLSGAETQYF. CDR3 DNA sequence: TGTGCCAGCAGTCTTAGCGGGGCAGAGACCCAGTACTTC.

This clonotype was seen many times. The CDR3 DNA is TGTGCCAGCAACATCGCCCGGACAGGTCGGAACACCATATATTTT. Amino acids: CASNIARTGRNTIYF. The chain carries TRBV6-2 or TRBV6-3 and TRBJ1-3, with 7 nucleotides matching TRBD1. The CDR3 has 15 amino acids. After removal of 7 bases from V and 7 bases from J, the junction contained 13 bases not matched to a gene. Germline CDR1 and CDR2: MNHEY and SVGEGT.

This clonotype occurred many times. The CDR3 DNA reads as TGTGCCAGCAGCCTTCAGCGAGGGGAGACCCAGTACTTC. Translated, it gives CASSLQRGETQYF. The chain joins TRBV7-9 to TRBJ2-5, with D possibly TRBD2 on 5 matching bases. The CDR3 has 13 residues. Germline V gene data show CDR1 as SEHNR and CDR2 as FQNEAQ (reference sequence). V shed 5 bases and J shed 5 bases, with 12 bases lying between them.

Regarding this clonotype: A much larger clone sits a single nucleotide away, making a read error possible. CDR3 sequence: CASSSSLAGTYEQYF. The CDR3, as DNA: TGTGCCAGCAGTTCCTCCCTAGCGGGAACCTACGAGCAGTACTTC. This chain joins TRBV6-5 and TRBJ2-7; TRBD2 aligns across 9 bases. The CDR3 is made up of 15 amino acids. Germline-derived CDR1 and CDR2 are MNHEY and SVGAGI. Unmatched junction bases numbered 6, after V lost 4 bases and J lost 2 bases.

This clonotype was recorded at least ten times. The chain uses TRBV5-1 and TRBJ2-1; 14 nucleotides agree with TRBD2. Germline CDR1 is SGHRS and CDR2 is YFSETQ. The CDR3 spans 20 residues. The trim removed 0 bases at V and 8 bases at J, leaving 16 bases unmatched. The CDR3: CASSLARTGVRGLAGDEQFF. CDR3 coding DNA: TGCGCCAGCAGCTTGGCCCGGACAGGGGTACGGGGACTAGCGGGAGATGAGCAGTTCTTC.

This clonotype was recorded a few times. Since a much larger clone is just one base distant, this may be a read error. The chain joins TRBV6-5 to TRBJ1-5; D unclear. V dropped 5 bases and J dropped 0 bases, with 8 bases sitting between them. Germline V gives CDR1 MNHEY, CDR2 SVGAGI. This CDR3 contains 14 residues. CDR3 amino acids: CASSLTNSNQPQHF. DNA of the CDR3: TGTGCCAGCAGTCTTACGAATAGCAATCAGCCCCAGCATTTT.

This clonotype has at least ten counts. J is TRBJ2-2 and V is TRBV11-2, with 7 bases fitting TRBD1. Germline trimming cut 5 bases from V and 5 bases from J; bases unmatched to any gene: 5. Germline values: CDR1 SGHAT, CDR2 FQNNGV. The length of the CDR3 is 14 residues. The CDR3 sequence: CASSRSGGTGELFF. In nucleotides, the CDR3 is TGTGCCAGCAGCAGATCAGGGGGAACCGGGGAGCTGTTTTTT. Full variable domain (remainder filled in from reference TRBV11-2 and TRBJ2-2): EAGVAQSPRYKIIEKRQSVAFWCNPISGHATLYWYQQILGQGPKLLIQFQNNGVVDDSQLPKDRFSAERLKGVDSTLKIQPAKLEDSAVYLCASSRSGGTGELFFGEGSRLTVL.

This clonotype has ten or more counts. V and J are TRBV11-2 and TRBJ1-2; D possibly corresponds to TRBD1 (6 bases). The CDR3 runs 14 residues. The germline gives CDR1 SGHAT, CDR2 FQNNGV. Trimming shortened V by 5 bases and J by 4 bases, and 14 bases separated the two germline ends. The CDR3 DNA reads TGTGCCAGCAGCATCGAACGGGGGCCCTATGGCTACACCTTC. Its protein is CASSIERGPYGYTF.

As to this clonotype: This may come from a read error, since a much larger clone is one base off. The J gene is TRBJ2-4, the V gene TRBV12-3 or TRBV12-4; perhaps TRBD2 as D (5 bases). This CDR3 has 16 amino acids. The CDR3 DNA reads TGTGCCAGCAGCCCTCGGGCAGACCTAGCCAAAAACATTCGGTACTTC. Its translation is CASSPRADLAKNIRYF.

Concerning this clonotype itself: This clone may be a read error of a much larger clone one base away. V and J are TRBV3-1 and TRBJ1-2; tentatively, D is TRBD1 (6 bases). The V end was cut by 7 bases, the J end by 4 bases, with 13 bases between. Germline CDR1 LGHDT, CDR2 YNNKEL (reference sequence). The CDR3 totals 13 residues. CDR3: CASNFQGFYGYTF. The CDR3 DNA follows: TGTGCCAGCAACTTTCAGGGGTTCTATGGCTACACCTTC.

This clonotype was recorded at least ten times. The chain links TRBV5-8 to TRBJ1-2; TRBD1 matches 7 bases. The CDR3 extends over 15 amino acids. J was trimmed by 4 bases and V by 3 bases; bases with no gene match: 9. Germline V gives CDR1 SGHTS, CDR2 YDEGEE. The CDR3 spells CASSWVGQGVYGYTF. CDR3 in DNA: TGTGCCAGCAGCTGGGTAGGGCAGGGGGTCTATGGCTACACCTTC.

In its sample, this clonotype was seen many times. This chain joins TRBV6-1 and TRBJ2-1; D call uncertain. Germline CDR1 is MNHNS and CDR2 is SASEGT. There are 15 residues in the CDR3. The V and J ends lost 0 bases and 4 bases respectively, with 10 bases between them. The CDR3 DNA follows: TGTGCCAGCAGTGAAGCGCGGAGCCTTTACAATGAGCAGTTCTTC. It specifies CASSEARSLYNEQFF.

The genes are TRBV10-2 and TRBJ2-3; TRBD2 aligns across 8 bases. Germline V gene sequence: CDR1 WSHSY, CDR2 SAAADI. The CDR3 totals 16 residues. V shed 6 bases, J shed 4 bases, and the junction held 12 bases outside the gene matches. The CDR3 here is CASSRKRTSRSDTQYF. In nucleotides, the CDR3 is TGCGCCAGCAGCCGGAAGCGGACTAGCCGTTCAGATACGCAGTATTTT.

This clonotype was counted at least ten times. The chain employs TRBV20-1 and TRBJ2-7; D is tentatively TRBD1 or TRBD2 (7 bases each). V was trimmed by 5 bases and J by 0 bases, leaving 26 bases between them. Germline V gene data show CDR1 as DFQATT and CDR2 as SNEGSKA (reference sequence). This CDR3 spans 18 amino acids. The CDR3 loop reads CSAPDPTPGGASSYEQYF. CDR3 nucleotides: TGCAGTGCTCCAGATCCGACACCAGGGGGGGCTAGCTCCTACGAGCAGTACTTC.

This clonotype was seen only a few times. A much larger clone differs by one base, so this may be a read error. The rearrangement links TRBV11-2 to TRBJ2-3; 7 bases agree with TRBD1. This CDR3 is 13 amino acids long. The germline V gene has CDR1 SGHAT and CDR2 FQNNGV. CDR3 loop: CASRLQGTATQYF. The CDR3 DNA sequence: TGTGCCAGCAGGCTACAGGGGACAGCTACGCAGTATTTT.

This clonotype showed up just a few times. The genes are TRBV18 and TRBJ1-1; D may be TRBD1 (6 bases). V lost 1 base to trimming and J lost 4 bases, with 10 bases between them. Germline CDR1 reads KGHSH; CDR2 reads LQKENI. This CDR3 contains 14 residues. In DNA, the CDR3 is TGTGCCAGCTCACCACGGGACACTTCCACTGAAGCTTTCTTT. Protein sequence: CASSPRDTSTEAFF.

The V and J genes are TRBV5-1 and TRBJ2-7, with 7 bases fitting TRBD1. With V trimmed by 4 bases and J by 2 bases, 3 bases remained unmatched. The length of the CDR3 is 13 residues. CDR1 and CDR2 from the germline V gene are SGHRS and YFSETQ. The CDR3 loop reads CASSEDRAYEQYF. The CDR3 nucleotides are TGCGCCAGCAGCGAAGACAGGGCCTACGAGCAGTACTTC.

The chain joins TRBV7-9 to TRBJ2-7, with TRBD2 matching over 7 bases. This CDR3 is 16 amino acids long. Per germline, CDR1 SEHNR and CDR2 FQNEAQ (reference sequence). The V and J ends lost 5 bases and 0 bases, in that order; junction bases with no gene match: 10. CDR3 DNA sequence: TGTGCCAGCAGCCTCATTGGGGGGGAGAGCTCCTACGAGCAGTACTTC. Translation gives CASSLIGGESSYEQYF.

Ten or more counts support this clonotype. V is TRBV5-5 and J is TRBJ2-3; 7 bases map to TRBD1. The CDR3 consists of 12 residues. Germline V lookup: CDR1 SGHKS, CDR2 YYEKEE (reference sequence). V trimming: 0 bases; J trimming: 15 bases; junction bases outside the gene matches: 7. In DNA, the CDR3 is TGTGCCAGCAGCTTGGTGGAGGACAGGAAATATTTT. Translating gives CASSLVEDRKYF.

This CDR3 is CAIRDQSDEQYF. As DNA, the CDR3 is TGTGCCATCAGGGACCAGTCGGACGAGCAGTACTTC. This chain uses TRBV10-3 with TRBJ2-7, with unresolved D. The germline V gene encodes CDR1 ENHRY and CDR2 SYGVKD. The CDR3 covers 12 residues. The V and J ends lost 6 bases and 5 bases respectively, with 11 bases between them.

At least ten counts were recorded for this clonotype. This may arise from a read error, as a much more abundant clone is one base away. V and J are TRBV6-6 and TRBJ2-7; D is perhaps TRBD2 (5 bases). The CDR3 has 12 residues. CDR1 is MNHNY and CDR2 is SVGAGI in the germline V gene (reference sequence). CDR3 in amino acids: CACSRDRYEQYF. For the CDR3, the DNA is TGTGCCTGCAGCCGGGATCGCTACGAGCAGTACTTC.

On this clonotype itself: A much larger clone differs by one base, so this may be a read error. The chain uses TRBV11-2 and TRBJ1-5; the D gene is possibly TRBD1 (5 bases). V was pared by 1 base and J by 1 base, with 14 bases between. Germline CDR1 and CDR2: SGHAT and FQNNGV. The CDR3 has 17 residues. The DNA of the CDR3 is TGTGCCAGCAGCTTAGGTGCAGGGTCCGGAAGCAATCAGCCCCAGCATTTT. This encodes CASSLGAGSGSNQPQHF. Drawing the rest from reference TRBV11-2 and TRBJ1-5, the complete variable domain is EAGVAQSPRYKIIEKRQSVAFWCNPISGHATLYWYQQILGQGPKLLIQFQNNGVVDDSQLPKDRFSAERLKGVDSTLKIQPAKLEDSAVYLCASSLGAGSGSNQPQHFGDGTRLSIL.